One sample yielded the 18 T cell receptor beta chains listed below, sequenced in a study of blood T cell repertoires in COVID-19. Data came from immunoSEQ multiplex PCR; TCRdb stores just in-frame clones and leaves some out. Of more than 85,000 clones listed, 70% to 90% are singletons. The sequenced sample was peripheral blood. Every receptor here comes from a human donor in a cohort sampled during active COVID-19.

J is TRBJ2-2 and V is TRBV11-3, with TRBD1 matching 9 bases. Germline V gene data show CDR1 as SGHNT and CDR2 as YENEEA. V trimming: 1 base; J trimming: 7 bases; junction bases outside the gene matches: 7. CDR3 length equals 16 residues. CDR3 DNA sequence: TGTGCCAGCAGCTTAGTTCCGACAGGGGGTGACGGGGAGCTGTTTTTT. Amino acid sequence: CASSLVPTGGDGELFF.

The rearrangement joins TRBV6-1 to TRBJ2-7, with 7 positions matching TRBD1. The V and J ends lost 2 bases and 2 bases, in that order; junction bases with no gene match: 6. This CDR3 has 15 residues. Per the germline V gene, CDR1 is MNHNS and CDR2 is SASEGT. CDR3 loop: CASSEQGVRAYEQYF. As DNA, the CDR3 is TGTGCCAGCAGTGAACAGGGGGTGAGGGCCTACGAGCAGTACTTC.

The chain is built from TRBV7-9 and TRBJ1-1, with D maybe TRBD1 (5 bases). Germline CDR1 SEHNR, CDR2 FQNEAQ (reference sequence). V was shortened by 2 bases and J by 6 bases, with 7 bases between the two germline ends. This CDR3 comprises 12 residues. This CDR3 is CASSLSGSEAFF. The DNA for the CDR3 is TGTGCCAGCAGCTTATCAGGGTCTGAAGCTTTCTTT.

This chain connects TRBV5-1 to TRBJ2-3; TRBD2 matches 8 bases. With V trimmed by 0 bases and J by 3 bases, 12 bases remained unmatched. The V gene's germline CDR1 is SGHRS and CDR2 YFSETQ. The CDR3 contains 18 residues. The DNA of the CDR3 is TGCGCCAGCAGCTTGGTGGCTAGCGGGTCCGGTGGAACAGATACGCAGTATTTT. Amino acid sequence: CASSLVASGSGGTDTQYF.

The chain couples TRBV18 to TRBJ1-1; no reliable D call. Trimming cost V 2 bases and J 1 base, with 8 bases left between them. Germline CDR1 is KGHSH and CDR2 is LQKENI. The CDR3 loop spans 14 amino acids. The CDR3 sequence is CASSPEEGNTEAFF. CDR3 in DNA: TGTGCCAGCTCACCAGAAGAGGGGAACACTGAAGCTTTCTTT.

This chain connects TRBV12-2 to TRBJ2-5; the D segment call TRBD2 is taken from the table without a DNA check. TRBV12-2 is a pseudogene locus. The CDR3 runs 17 residues. CDR3 sequence (DNA): TGTGCAAGTCGCACCAAAAGACTACTAGCGGGGGAAGAGACCCAGTACTTC. As protein: CASRTKRLLAGEETQYF.

The chain couples TRBV28 to TRBJ2-7, with unresolved D. The V and J ends lost 1 base and 3 bases respectively, with 4 bases between them. Germline CDR1 is MDHEN and CDR2 is SYDVKM. The CDR3 loop spans 12 amino acids. CDR3 residues: CASSLSSYEQYF. DNA of the CDR3: TGTGCCAGCAGTTTATCCAGCTACGAGCAGTACTTC.

The rearrangement joins TRBV30 to TRBJ1-6; TRBD1 matches 9 bases. The CDR3 is made up of 18 amino acids. In germline, CDR1 is GTSNPN, CDR2 SVGIG (reference sequence). The V and J ends lost 1 base and 6 bases, in that order; junction bases with no gene match: 13. The CDR3, as DNA: TGTGCCTGGAGTGCCCCTTCAGCCGGGACAGGGATTAATTCACCCCTCCACTTT. Encoded protein: CAWSAPSAGTGINSPLHF.

The rearrangement links TRBV6-1 to TRBJ2-5; weak D call: TRBD1 (6 bases). The CDR3 is made up of 16 amino acids. Looked up from germline, CDR1 is MNHNS and CDR2 is SASEGT. The V end was cut by 3 bases, the J end by 4 bases, with 18 bases between. The CDR3 DNA sequence: TGTGCCAGCAGTGATCCCCCTTTGACAGGCCGAGAGACCCAGTACTTC. It specifies CASSDPPLTGRETQYF.

CDR3 nucleotides: TGTGCCATTGACAGGGGCTACGAGCAGTACTTC. Translation gives CAIDRGYEQYF. This chain links TRBV28 with TRBJ2-7; 8 bases agree with TRBD1. Germline loops: CDR1 MDHEN, CDR2 SYDVKM. The V segment lost 10 bases and the J segment 3 bases; nucleotides outside the gene matches: 2. The CDR3 runs to 11 residues.

Ten or more counts support this clone. V usage is TRBV7-6 and J usage is TRBJ2-1; 9 nucleotides match TRBD2. This CDR3 spans 17 amino acids. The germline V gene has CDR1 SGHVS and CDR2 FNYEAQ. Trimming at V came to 1 base and at J to 3 bases, leaving 7 bases not matched to a gene. CDR3 coding DNA: TGTGCCAGCAGCTTAGAGTTGGCTAGCGGGGTCTACAATGAGCAGTTCTTC. Protein sequence: CASSLELASGVYNEQFF. The variable domain in full, with the rest retrieved from reference TRBV7-6 and TRBJ2-1, is GAGVSQSPRYKVTKRGQDVALRCDPISGHVSLYWYRQALGQGPEFLTYFNYEAQQDKSGLPNDRFSAERPEGSISTLTIQRTEQRDSAMYRCASSLELASGVYNEQFFGPGTRLTVL.

The genes are TRBV7-8 and TRBJ2-2; no firm D call. This CDR3 has 14 amino acids. Trimming stripped 8 bases from V and 2 bases from J, with 12 bases between. The germline gives CDR1 SGHVS, CDR2 FQNEAQ. The CDR3 spells CASGPRGNTGELFF. The CDR3 coding sequence is TGTGCCAGCGGCCCCCGAGGAAACACCGGGGAGCTGTTTTTT.

CDR3: CASSLAGRGTGELFF. The DNA for the CDR3 is TGTGCCAGCAGCTTAGCGGGCAGGGGAACCGGGGAGCTGTTTTTT. V gene TRBV7-2 combines with J gene TRBJ2-2; D perhaps matches TRBD1 (6 bases). CDR3 size: 15 residues. Per the germline V gene, CDR1 is SGHTA and CDR2 is FQGNSA. V lost 0 bases and J lost 5, with 10 bases in between.

The rearrangement uses TRBV9 and TRBJ1-2, with 9 bases identical to TRBD1. The CDR3 length is 15 residues. Trimming at V came to 4 bases and at J to 3 bases, leaving 7 bases not matched to a gene. The germline gives CDR1 SGDLS, CDR2 YYNGEE. The CDR3 loop is CASSFTGGAYYGYTF. As DNA, the CDR3 is TGTGCCAGCAGCTTCACAGGGGGCGCCTACTATGGCTACACCTTC.

V usage is TRBV7-2 and J usage is TRBJ2-5, with 7 nucleotides matching TRBD1. The germline V gene encodes CDR1 SGHTA and CDR2 FQGNSA. The V gene end was trimmed by 3 bases and the J gene end by 4 bases; junction bases not matched to a gene: 2. CDR3 length: 13 amino acids. The CDR3, as DNA: TGTGCCAGCAGCTTTACAGGGGTAGAGACCCAGTACTTC. It codes for CASSFTGVETQYF.

The J gene is TRBJ2-2, the V gene TRBV19; TRBD2 is a possible D gene (5 bases). Deletions cut 3 bases from V and 3 bases from J, with 11 bases between. CDR1 and CDR2 from the germline V gene are LNHDA and SQIVND (reference sequence). The CDR3 length is 15 residues. The CDR3 DNA follows: TGTGCCAGTAGTATGGAACGGGGAGACACCGGGGAGCTGTTTTTT. Its protein product is CASSMERGDTGELFF.

This rearrangement joins TRBV19 to TRBJ2-5; 7 bases align to TRBD1. Germline values: CDR1 LNHDA, CDR2 SQIVND (reference sequence). V shed 4 bases, J shed 7 bases, and the junction held 6 bases outside the gene matches. The CDR3 runs to 13 residues. The CDR3 region is CASSTRDSPTQYF. In nucleotides, the CDR3 is TGTGCCAGTAGTACTAGGGACAGTCCGACCCAGTACTTC.

The rearrangement uses TRBV10-2 and TRBJ1-5; 9 bases fit TRBD1. The CDR3 runs 14 residues. Germline trimming cut 6 bases from V and 2 bases from J; bases unmatched to any gene: 2. The germline V gene has CDR1 WSHSY and CDR2 SAAADI. The CDR3 loop reads CASRGQGGNQPQHF. CDR3 DNA: TGCGCCAGCAGGGGACAGGGAGGCAATCAGCCCCAGCATTTT.